This entry concerns a single T cell receptor (beta chain). This clonotype was seen more than once but under ten times. It has no known antigen specificity. Base qualities are not recorded, but no much larger clone differs from it by a single base. The sample comes from a study of T-cell reconstitution after alpha-beta-depleted transplantation in children listed by TCRdb under 2016. About the study as a whole: Using TCR repertoire profiling, the study followed T-cell immune reconstitution in a quantitative way in children after TCRalphabeta/CD19-depleted allogeneic hematopoietic cell transplantation. Paper-wide results and their limitations: Over subsequent months, a decline in hyperexpanded clone frequencies was noted, and after one year, T-cell counts and TCRbeta diversity were mostly ascribed to newly produced T cells. In some patients, high TCRbeta diversity at day 60 was attributed to recipient T cells and intrathymic progenitors that had survived conditioning. The apparently early alphabetaT-cell count recovery about two months after transplant was reportedly dependent on only several hundred rapidly expanded clones derived from non-depleted graft cells.

The treatment or condition label here, explained by the study, means: allogeneic hematopoietic cell transplantation with graft depleted of TCRalphabeta T cells and CD19 B cells. The transplant recipients were children given TCRalphabeta/CD19-depleted allogeneic hematopoietic cell grafts. To prepare the library, PCR was applied. TCRdb names Illumina HiSeq 2500 as the instrument used. TCR library preparation used molecular barcoding, with unique molecular identifiers applied to normalize quantification of the TCRbeta repertoire. TCRdb reprocessed the public reads (quality trimming at Q25 with fastp, clone calling with MiXCR) and kept in-frame beta chains. Identical CDR3 proteins give one entry, which carries the most common genes and DNA. In this sample the table shows 800,000 to 1,000,000 distinct CDR3 sequences, around 30% of which occur a single time. The biggest ten clones account for approximately 30% of the sample.

The CDR3 contains 14 residues, cysteine and phenylalanine counted. Only the CDR3 DNA stays, 42 bases, in frame from base 1. The germline V gene supplies CDR1 SGHRS and CDR2 YFSETQ. V loses 2 bases of germline sequence and J loses 4 bases, and the interval between the two ends is 12 bases. Recombination joined TRBV5-1 with TRBJ1-2; the D gene identity is not certain. Here the sequenced sample was PBMCs, mostly from graft donor cells, taken 360 days after TCRalphabeta/CD19-depleted stem cell transplant. The receptor was isolated from a boy in the first two years of life who had a stem cell transplant for SCID, so the T cells may come from the graft donor. The CDR3 sequence is CASSFGEVLYGYTF. The nucleotides are TGCGCCAGCAGCTTCGGGGAGGTTCTCTATGGCTACACCTTC. Joined to the reference TRBV5-1 and TRBJ1-2 proteins, this CDR3 gives the full variable domain: KAGVTQTPRYLIKTRGQQVTLSCSPISGHRSVSWYQQTPGQGLQFLFEYFSETQRNKGNFPGRFSGRQFSNSRSEMNVSTLELGDSALYLCASSFGEVLYGYTFGSGTRLTVV.